This T cell receptor (beta chain) was sequenced for a study of shared clonotypes between healthy human individuals (dated by TCRdb to the early 2020s). Study-wide context: Three men and a couple of women, aged 18 to 49 years, made up the cohort. To estimate repertoire size and how much clonotype sharing occurs between individuals, the study deeply sequenced the blood TCR repertoires of 5 or 6 healthy adults. Per donor, leukapheresis produced somewhere between about 0.9 and 9.5 billion PBMCs. For each donor, three plates each were used for CD4 naive and CD4 memory, two plates were used for CD8 naive, and one plate was used for CD8 memory. Libraries were prepared and TCR repertoires were sequenced by different laboratories using diverse techniques, in order to increase sequencing depth and limit assay-specific biases.

The donors were healthy, HIV-negative adults with no recently reported acute infections or vaccinations. Every donor was a Caucasian adult residing in Nashville, Tennessee, USA. CD4+ T cells were enriched by magnetic negative selection; naive cells were then positively selected on CD45RA, and the negative fraction formed the memory subset. After blood collection by leukapheresis, PBMCs were isolated using Ficoll-Histopaque density gradient centrifugation and then cryopreserved in the vapor phase of liquid nitrogen. Purity and quantity of every magnetically sorted T cell population were checked by analytical flow cytometry. Each sorted fraction had its genomic DNA isolated and then quantified by UV absorbance on a Nanodrop 2000c. Broad study findings and their caveats: Pairwise subsampling led to the expectation that sequencing depth would affect the degree of clonotype sharing among donors. Only blood was sampled, and tissue TCR repertoires likely differ from those in blood. Because the study included a small number of donors, the genetic and exposure-history diversity represented was limited. When a few donors were compared, the shared fraction of clonotypes was about 5% for naive CD4, roughly 3.3% for naive CD8, more than 2% for memory CD4, and 0.35% to 0.4% for memory CD8. Incomplete sequencing was indicated by rarefaction of sorted-subset datasets, despite the large sequencing depth. Naive subsets generally had larger estimated clonotype richness than memory subsets. Higher generation probabilities were observed for clonotypes shared by all four sorted-subset donors than for non-shared clonotypes.

Using the deep immunoSEQ assay, multiplex PCR amplified TCR CDR3 regions from genomic DNA. For each cell subset, the extracted genomic DNA was distributed evenly across all wells of several immunoSEQ 96-well plates, and each plate served as one replicate. Each replicate PCR for sorted subsets received about 220 ng genomic DNA, equal to roughly 30,000 T cell genomes. Purified libraries were measured with a Qubit 3.0 fluorometer, size-checked on a Bioanalyzer 2100, and measured again with the KAPA Library Quantification kit. Every immunoSEQ 96-well plate was sequenced on a dedicated single-read 150-cycle Illumina NextSeq 550 flow cell. As for the authors' bioinformatics: Because only junctional sequences without quality scores were contained in the immunoSEQ output, filtering matching that applied to full-length reads could not be performed. Sequences were annotated with PyIR, a Python wrapper for IgBLAST v1.9, and V/J genes and CDR3 were assigned using IMGT germline references. Reads were removed for weak V/J assignments (E-value above 1e-6), missing CDR3, stop codons, out-of-frame junctions, or ambiguous translated residues. V3J clonotypes were defined as sequences sharing an identical inferred V gene, J gene, and CDR3 amino acid sequence. To compute the percentage overlap between repertoires, the number of shared unique clonotypes was divided by the size of the smaller repertoire. RTK rarefaction, the Chao1 estimator, and Recon v2.1 estimates of unobserved clonotypes were used to assess repertoire richness. OLGA was used to compute generation probabilities for all TCRbeta clonotypes that the gDNA method yielded from a handful of donors. Held by TCRdb, this immuneACCESS table contains in-frame sequences only and omits some clones. Under half of the omission traces to an unresolved V gene where checked; the cause of the rest is unknown. The V and J calls and clone size were taken over from that table, and D and trimming were inferred from the DNA. The sample includes some 200,000 clones, with over 85% observed a single time. The ten largest account for 0.067% of the sample.

About this clone: What this receptor recognizes is not known. Per-base qualities were not stored, and no clone one base away is much larger.

The sample was naive CD4+ T cells sorted from blood. What the cell subset or site label conveys for this sample: CD45RA+ positively selected. The receptor was isolated from a woman younger than 45 in good health.

The nucleotide sequence is TGTGCCAGCCGCGGGCGTCTGGGGACAGACTCCTCCTACGAGCAGTACTTC. Its product reads: CASRGRLGTDSSYEQYF. The chain uses TRBV7-8 and TRBJ2-7; 7 bases in between match TRBD1. Including the terminal cysteine and phenylalanine, the CDR3 comprises 17 residues. Only CDR3 DNA is held: 51 bases, read in frame from base 1. The germline V gene provides CDR1 SGHVS and CDR2 FQNEAQ. V trim: 8 bases; J trim: 0 bases; unmatched bases: 16.